The sequence of this T cell receptor (beta chain) was determined in a study of T-cell memory formation after mild COVID-19. Study outcomes and limitations: Memory cells collected pre-infection included some clones that later responded, suggesting cross-reactive memory joined. Among clones contracting day 15 to 85, CD4/CD8 was balanced, whereas later expanders leaned CD4+. Contracting CD8+ clones were enriched in EMRA, CD4+ mainly in CM and EM.

A word on this clonotype: As yet, its antigen is unknown.

CDR1 SGHNT and CDR2 YYREEE come from the germline V gene (reference sequence). The length of the CDR3 is 16 residues. V gave up 4 bases and J gave up 5 bases; unmatched junction bases: 9. TCRdb reprocessed the 5' RACE reads with MiXCR, giving one entry per CDR3 protein. The table shows hundreds of thousands of distinct CDR3 sequences, with about a fifth occurring only once. The source of this sequence is an adult woman who had mild COVID-19 (a few samples of this study predate the infection). Cell type and time point are not known. V usage is TRBV5-4 and J usage is TRBJ2-1, with TRBD2 matching over 10 bases. The sample comprised PBMCs or a T cell subset sorted from them (not recorded which). The CDR3 region is CASSNLAGGLDNEQFF. The CDR3 coding sequence is TGTGCCAGCAGCAACTTAGCGGGGGGCCTGGACAATGAGCAGTTCTTC.